These 20 T cell receptor beta chains were all obtained from the same sample, sequenced in a study of breast tumors, draining lymph nodes, adjacent tissues listed by TCRdb under 2016. Preparation of the library involved multiplex PCR. The reads were generated on an Illumina HiSeq 2000. Starting from the raw public reads, TCRdb applied fastp trimming at Q25, assembled clones with MiXCR and retained in-frame beta chains. Entries are consolidated by CDR3 protein sequence, retaining the most common genes and DNA. This sample holds around 190,000 distinct CDR3 sequences; 30% to 35% were observed only once. The ten most abundant clones make up around 4.1% of the sample. The lymph node samples were taken from the axillary draining lymph nodes of breast cancer patients. Material: axillary lymph node tissue. All receptors derive from a female donor with breast cancer. Some clones in this sample may be carry-over from other donors' samples.

The chain links TRBV24-1 to TRBJ2-3; perhaps TRBD2 as D (5 bases). Germline assignment: CDR1 KGHDR and CDR2 SFDVKD. The V end lost 11 bases, the J end lost 3 bases, and 11 bases lay between the germline ends. This CDR3 is built from 12 residues. For the CDR3, the DNA is TGTGCCAATAGTGCGGGTACAGATACGCAGTATTTT. This codes for CANSAGTDTQYF.

Here the CDR3 DNA reads TGCAGCGTATGGACAGGGTTCGGCTACACCTTC. Amino acid sequence: CSVWTGFGYTF. The V and J genes are TRBV29-1 and TRBJ1-2, with 8 bases lining up with TRBD1. This CDR3 spans 11 amino acids. With 6 bases clipped from V and 8 bases from J, the junction kept 5 bases outside the gene matches. Per germline, CDR1 SQVTM and CDR2 ANQGSEA.

This clonotype was recorded at least ten times. The chain has TRBV20-1 and TRBJ2-7; D not resolved. This CDR3 contains 14 residues. Trimming cost V 1 base and J 0 bases, with 10 bases left between them. Per the germline V gene, CDR1 is DFQATT and CDR2 is SNEGSKA (reference sequence). CDR3 amino acids: CSARVSRSSYEQYF. DNA of the CDR3: TGCAGTGCTAGAGTTTCCAGGTCCTCCTACGAGCAGTACTTC.

This chain joins TRBV28 and TRBJ2-6; 9 bases align to TRBD1. The junction had 11 bases not matched to a gene; V was cut back by 8 bases and J by 0 bases. There are 18 residues in the CDR3. CDR1 and CDR2 from the germline V gene are MDHEN and SYDVKM. Here the CDR3 DNA reads TGTGCCAGCGGGGGATCACAGGGGGCGCGCTCTGGGGCCAACGTCCTGACTTTC. It yields the protein CASGGSQGARSGANVLTF. The full variable domain, rest sourced from reference TRBV28 and TRBJ2-6, is DVKVTQSSRYLVKRTGEKVFLECVQDMDHENMFWYRQDPGLGLRLIYFSYDVKMKEKGDIPEGYSVSREKKERFSLILESASTNQTSMYLCASGGSQGARSGANVLTFGAGSRLTVL.

The rearrangement uses TRBV5-8 and TRBJ2-2, with 7 nucleotides matching TRBD1. This CDR3 has 17 amino acids. V was clipped by 4 bases and J by 2 bases; unmatched bases: 11. From germline, CDR1 is SGHTS and CDR2 YDEGEE. The CDR3 bases are TGTGCCAGCAGCCTCGGGACAGTCTCTGGAAACACCGGGGAGCTGTTTTTT. This sequence encodes CASSLGTVSGNTGELFF.

This clonotype came up many times. This CDR3 is CASSVGQGERSGANVLTF. The CDR3 DNA is TGTGCCAGCAGCGTAGGGCAGGGTGAGCGATCTGGGGCCAACGTCCTGACTTTC. This chain uses TRBV9 with TRBJ2-6, with TRBD1 as a possible D gene (5 bases). The CDR3 has 18 residues. Germline V gene lookup returns CDR1 SGDLS and CDR2 YYNGEE. V lost 0 bases, J lost 1 base, and 14 bases lay in between.

To note about this clonotype: The conserved phenylalanine or tryptophan is not found at the CDR3 terminus, so this likely reflects a read error. The limits of the CDR3 on the DNA are not certain, so only TCRdb's listed CDR3 is given. The genes are TRBV29-1 and TRBJ2-7; the table's TRBD1 call for D was not verified on the DNA. The CDR3 region is 15 residues in length, termini included. CDR1 and CDR2 from the germline V gene are SQVTM and ANQGSEA. CDR3 region: CSVESSGGIHPTSST.

Of note for this clonotype: At one end the junction does not follow the germline gene, possibly because of a read error. The genes are TRBV20-1 and TRBJ1-1; no firm D call. The germline gives CDR1 DFQATT, CDR2 SNEGSKA (reference sequence). The CDR3 runs to 9 residues. As DNA, the CDR3 is TGCAGTGCTAGAGATGGTTTCGGGTTT. Translating gives CSARDGFGF.

This clonotype was seen ten or more times. The chain has TRBV12-3 or TRBV12-4 and TRBJ2-2; TRBD2 might be the D (6 bases). This CDR3 spans 15 amino acids. Trimming pared 0 bases from V and 8 bases from J, leaving 13 bases between. This chain's CDR3 is CASSLAGGIAGELFF. The CDR3, as DNA: TGTGCCAGCAGTTTAGCGGGAGGTATAGCAGGGGAGCTGTTTTTT.

This clonotype was found many times. The chain is built from TRBV4-1 and TRBJ2-7; D gene uncertain. Looked up from germline, CDR1 is MGHRA and CDR2 is YSYEKL. Trimming took off 0 bases at V and 4 bases at J, with 10 bases between the two ends. CDR3 size: 14 residues. The CDR3 coding sequence is TGCGCCAGCAGCCAAGATCGTACCGGGTACGAGCAGTACTTC. Encoded protein: CASSQDRTGYEQYF.

This clonotype was found a few times. The chain links TRBV27 to TRBJ2-3; 7 nucleotides match TRBD2. Germline V CDR1 and CDR2: MNHEY, SMNVEV (reference sequence). This CDR3 contains 16 residues. J gave up 2 bases and V 6 bases, and 11 bases lay outside the gene matches. CDR3 region: CASSLTMLADTDTQYF. CDR3 sequence (DNA): TGTGCCAGCAGCTTAACCATGCTAGCGGACACAGATACGCAGTATTTT.

The V gene is TRBV7-2, the J gene TRBJ2-2, with 10 bases fitting TRBD1. Germline V CDR1 and CDR2: SGHTA, FQGNSA. The CDR3 covers 17 residues. After removal of 4 bases from V and 5 bases from J, the junction contained 10 bases not matched to a gene. The CDR3 reads CASSSRGTGVRTGELFF. The CDR3 region has the DNA TGTGCCAGCAGCTCTAGAGGGACAGGGGTACGTACCGGGGAGCTGTTTTTT. Together with reference TRBV7-2 and TRBJ2-2, the CDR3 gives the full variable domain: GAGVSQSPSNKVTEKGKDVELRCDPISGHTALYWYRQSLGQGLEFLIYFQGNSAPDKSGLPSDRFSAERTGGSVSTLTIQRTQQEDSAVYLCASSSRGTGVRTGELFFGEGSRLTVL.

This clonotype appeared many times. This chain links TRBV5-1 with TRBJ2-2, with a tentative D call TRBD1 (5 bases). Germline V gene lookup returns CDR1 SGHRS and CDR2 YFSETQ. The V end lost 0 bases, the J end lost 3 bases, and 6 bases lay between the germline ends. The CDR3 runs to 14 residues. CDR3 nucleotide sequence: TGCGCCAGCAGCTTGGGACAGCACACCGGGGAGCTGTTTTTT. Amino acid sequence: CASSLGQHTGELFF.

This clonotype was detected many times. Its ends do not fully match the called genes, so a read error is possible. The chain uses TRBV19 and TRBJ2-1, with D perhaps TRBD1 or TRBD2 (5 bases each). There are 12 residues in the CDR3. The germline V gene encodes CDR1 LNHDA and CDR2 SQIVND (reference sequence). The CDR3 is CASSMRGSREIF. CDR3 in DNA: TGTGCCAGTAGTATGAGGGGAAGTCGAGAGATCTTC.

This clonotype occurred many times. The V call is TRBV6-6, the J call TRBJ2-1; 7 nucleotides match TRBD2. This CDR3 region has 15 residues. The junction had 7 bases not matched to a gene; V was cut back by 3 bases and J by 5 bases. Germline-derived CDR1 and CDR2 are MNHNY and SVGAGI (reference sequence). CDR3 nucleotide sequence: TGTGCCAGCAGTTATCTGGGACTACCCGACAATGAGCAGTTCTTC. Encoded protein: CASSYLGLPDNEQFF.

This chain uses TRBV6-5 with TRBJ2-7, with D possibly TRBD1 on 5 matching bases. The CDR3 contains 11 residues. From germline, CDR1 is MNHEY and CDR2 SVGAGI. Trimming took off 6 bases at V and 6 bases at J, with 9 bases between the two ends. In nucleotides, the CDR3 is TGTGCCAGCAGCTTCAGGGCCGAGCAGTACTTC. Translation gives CASSFRAEQYF.

The table lists this clonotype with many counts. The CDR3 DNA reads TGTGCCTGGAGTACATTGGGCTATGGCTACACCTTC. As protein: CAWSTLGYGYTF. The chain recombines TRBV30 with TRBJ1-2; D is undetermined. The CDR3 contains 12 residues. The germline V gene has CDR1 GTSNPN and CDR2 SVGIG (reference sequence). Trimming removed 2 bases from V and 4 bases from J, with 8 bases in between.

The chain couples TRBV7-2 to TRBJ2-6, with a weak D call TRBD2 (5 bases). V was shortened by 1 base and J by 0 bases, with 13 bases between the two germline ends. CDR1 and CDR2 (germline): SGHTA, FQGNSA. The length of the CDR3 is 18 residues. CDR3 residues: CASSLGLNPRSGANVLTF. CDR3 in DNA: TGTGCCAGCAGCTTAGGACTAAACCCCCGCTCTGGGGCCAACGTCCTGACTTTC.

This clonotype was seen only a few times. A much larger clone lies one base from this, so it may be a read error. V usage is TRBV12-3 or TRBV12-4 and J usage is TRBJ2-1, with 9 bases that match TRBD2. Germline trimming cut 3 bases from V and 8 bases from J; bases unmatched to any gene: 8. This CDR3 has 15 residues. The CDR3 DNA reads as TGTGCCAGCAGTTTCGGTAGCGGGAGTTCGTATGAGCAGTTCTTC. Protein sequence: CASSFGSGSSYEQFF.

The chain couples TRBV10-2 to TRBJ2-3; TRBD1 aligns across 10 bases. This CDR3 contains 15 residues. Germline V CDR1 and CDR2: WSHSY, SAAADI. Unmatched junction bases numbered 4, after V lost 1 base and J lost 6 bases. CDR3 DNA sequence: TGCGCCAGCAGTGAGTTGACAGGGGGCGAGGATACGCAGTATTTT. This sequence encodes CASSELTGGEDTQYF.